This T cell receptor beta chain appears in the sequencing data of a study of cytomegalovirus exposure and HLA in healthy donors. Study background: Earlier findings included 100 million to 130 million unique TCR beta sequences obtained from 150 million to 200 million T cells. Whole-study findings and limits: TCR sequences were mostly rare, though some public TCRs occurred in many donors. Cytomegalovirus association was assigned to around 150 TCR beta chains.

Researchers ran the PCR with 60 Vbeta and 13 Jbeta primers. Here immunoSEQ multiplex PCR was the method, and the copy in TCRdb shows in-frame clones only, minus some. This sample has about 140,000 clones, with approximately 68% found just once. The CDR3 contains 16 residues. Trimming shortened V by 4 bases and J by 3 bases, and 15 bases separated the two germline ends. Germline CDR1 and CDR2: LNHNV and YYDKDF (reference sequence). A few counts support this clone. What it recognizes is unknown. Sequencing was done on a sample of PBMCs. The source of this sequence is a man aged 60 to 69 in good health and CMV-seronegative. This chain connects TRBV15 to TRBJ2-2, with D tentatively TRBD2 (6 bases). Here the CDR3 reads CATSNGGGEDTGELFF. The CDR3 region has the DNA TGTGCCACCAGCAACGGGGGTGGAGAGGACACCGGGGAGCTGTTTTTT.